Below, 21 T cell receptor beta chains from the same sample are listed, as sequenced in a study of blood T cell repertoires in COVID-19. Profiled with immunoSEQ multiplex PCR; TCRdb holds only in-frame clones, not every one. Of about 170,000 clones listed, about 91% were seen once; the top ten hold under 0.85%. The sample comprised PBMCs or T cells enriched from blood (not recorded which). These receptors originate from a woman aged 18 to 35 who had recovered from COVID-19.

The chain uses TRBV5-4 and TRBJ2-5, with a possible D match to TRBD1 (5 bases). The CDR3 sequence is 16 residues long. V was clipped by 4 bases and J by 4 bases, with 20 bases between them. CDR1 is SGHNT, CDR2 YYREEE, per germline (reference sequence). CDR3 sequence: CASSPTAGHSGETQYF. CDR3 nucleotide sequence: TGTGCCAGCAGCCCCACGGCTGGACACTCAGGAGAGACCCAGTACTTC.

This rearrangement joins TRBV14 to TRBJ2-6; D unresolved. The V end was cut by 10 bases, the J end by 0 bases, with 4 bases between. In germline, CDR1 is SGHDN, CDR2 FVKESK. CDR3 size: 12 residues. The CDR3 DNA follows: TGTGCCACATCCTCTGGGGCCAACGTCCTGACTTTC. It encodes CATSSGANVLTF.

At least ten counts were recorded for this clone. The rearrangement uses TRBV30 and TRBJ2-7, with D unclear. Germline assignment: CDR1 GTSNPN and CDR2 SVGIG (reference sequence). V gave up 0 bases and J gave up 6 bases, with 12 bases separating them. CDR3 length: 13 amino acids. The CDR3 region is CAWSVLSGSEQYF. CDR3 DNA sequence: TGTGCCTGGAGTGTACTATCTGGGTCCGAGCAGTACTTC.

The chain has TRBV7-2 and TRBJ2-3, with TRBD2 matching over 8 bases. The CDR3 sequence is 15 residues long. The germline V gene has CDR1 SGHTA and CDR2 FQGNSA. Germline trimming cut 1 base from V and 1 base from J; bases unmatched to any gene: 1. CDR3 nucleotides: TGTGCCAGCAGCTTAGGAGCGGGGGGCACAGATACGCAGTATTTT. This encodes CASSLGAGGTDTQYF. The full variable domain, completed using reference TRBV7-2 and TRBJ2-3, is GAGVSQSPSNKVTEKGKDVELRCDPISGHTALYWYRQSLGQGLEFLIYFQGNSAPDKSGLPSDRFSAERTGGSVSTLTIQRTQQEDSAVYLCASSLGAGGTDTQYFGPGTRLTVL.

In regard to this clone: The junction differs from germline at one of its ends, possibly a read error. The chain joins TRBV28 to TRBJ1-1; the match to TRBD1 covers 8 bases. The length of the CDR3 is 14 residues. Germline V gene lookup returns CDR1 MDHEN and CDR2 SYDVKM. The CDR3 nucleotides are TGTGTCAGCAGTTACAGGGGGTTGAACACTGAAGCTTTCTTT. Protein: CVSSYRGLNTEAFF.

The chain is built from TRBV6-6 and TRBJ1-6; tentatively, D is TRBD1 (5 bases). CDR1 is MNHNY, CDR2 SVGAGI, per germline (reference sequence). V was pared by 2 bases and J by 5 bases, with 10 bases between. This CDR3 is 15 amino acids long. The CDR3 nucleotides are TGTGCCAGCAGTTACGGCGGACAAGATAATTCACCCCTCCACTTT. This encodes CASSYGGQDNSPLHF.

The rearrangement uses TRBV29-1 and TRBJ1-5; no firm D call. This CDR3 region has 13 residues. CDR1 and CDR2 from the germline V gene are SQVTM and ANQGSEA. Trimming took off 4 bases at V and 3 bases at J, with 10 bases between the two ends. Written as DNA, the CDR3 is TGCAGCGTTGGGTCATCCTACAATCAGCCCCAGCATTTT. It is translated as CSVGSSYNQPQHF.

The chain recombines TRBV5-4 with TRBJ2-3; TRBD2 aligns across 11 bases. Trimming at V came to 4 bases and at J to 4 bases, leaving 5 bases not matched to a gene. The CDR3 is 15 amino acids. Germline V CDR1 and CDR2: SGHNT, YYREEE (reference sequence). CDR3 bases: TGTGCCAGCAGCAAGACTAGCGGGACGGCAGATACGCAGTATTTT. Translation gives CASSKTSGTADTQYF.

The rearrangement links TRBV11-2 to TRBJ1-2; D is possibly TRBD1 (6 bases). V was cut by 2 bases and J by 6 bases, with 22 bases left in between. The germline V gene encodes CDR1 SGHAT and CDR2 FQNNGV. The CDR3 extends over 17 amino acids. Here the CDR3 reads CASSLKTTIRGTHGYTF. The CDR3 DNA is TGTGCCAGCAGCTTAAAAACGACGATCAGGGGTACTCATGGCTACACCTTC.

This chain links TRBV6-2 or TRBV6-3 with TRBJ1-2; 7 bases align to TRBD1. The germline V gene has CDR1 MNHEY and CDR2 SVGEGT. Losses at the gene ends were 2 bases for V and 2 bases for J; bases not matched to a gene: 8. The CDR3 runs 16 residues. The CDR3 loop is CASSYGGQDKNYGYTF. CDR3 nucleotide sequence: TGTGCCAGCAGTTACGGAGGACAGGACAAGAACTATGGCTACACCTTC.

The CDR3 region is CASSLRNRVFYNEQFF. Written as DNA, the CDR3 is TGTGCCAGCAGTTTACGCAACAGGGTTTTCTACAATGAGCAGTTCTTC. The chain couples TRBV28 to TRBJ2-1; possible D gene TRBD1, 6 bases. This CDR3 has 16 residues. CDR1 is MDHEN and CDR2 is SYDVKM in the germline V gene. Trimming left V 2 bases short and J 3 bases short, with 14 bases between.

J is TRBJ2-5 and V is TRBV24-1; 8 nucleotides match TRBD1. The CDR3 is made up of 16 amino acids. The germline CDR1 and CDR2 sequences are KGHDR and SFDVKD. V lost 2 bases, J lost 2 bases, and 6 bases stayed unmatched. The CDR3 protein is CATSDSRTGRQETQYF. Written as DNA, the CDR3 is TGTGCCACCAGTGATTCAAGGACAGGGCGACAAGAGACCCAGTACTTC.

About this clone: The germline gene is not matched at one end of the junction; a read error may be the cause. The J gene is TRBJ2-5, the V gene TRBV7-7; tentative D call: TRBD2 (7 bases). CDR1 is SSHAT, CDR2 FNYEAQ, per germline (reference sequence). There are 15 residues in the CDR3. The CDR3 here is CASSPRGDKWETQYF. In DNA, the CDR3 is TGTGCTAGCAGCCCCCGGGGGGACAAGTGGGAGACCCAGTACTTC.

This clone was counted between two and nine times. The CDR3 is CATSARDRAYEQYF. CDR3 nucleotides: TGTGCCACCAGTGCCCGGGACAGAGCCTACGAGCAGTACTTC. V usage is TRBV24-1 and J usage is TRBJ2-7; 7 bases fit TRBD1. The CDR3 contains 14 residues. V lost 5 bases, J lost 2 bases, and 5 bases stayed unmatched. Germline CDR1 and CDR2: KGHDR and SFDVKD.

This clone was detected once. V gene TRBV5-1 combines with J gene TRBJ2-7, with 8 nucleotides matching TRBD1. The V gene's germline CDR1 is SGHRS and CDR2 YFSETQ. V was clipped by 0 bases and J by 0 bases; unmatched bases: 11. The CDR3 consists of 18 residues. The CDR3 region is CASSLGAGGRVVSYEQYF. CDR3 DNA sequence: TGCGCCAGCAGCTTGGGGGCAGGGGGCAGGGTTGTCTCCTACGAGCAGTACTTC.

This clone was picked up one time. The chain uses TRBV5-5 and TRBJ1-2; D remains unclear. The V end lost 3 bases, the J end lost 0 bases, and 9 bases lay between the germline ends. This CDR3 comprises 14 residues. Germline loops: CDR1 SGHKS, CDR2 YYEKEE (reference sequence). CDR3 DNA sequence: TGTGCCAGCAGCTCGGGGTCCTCTAACTATGGCTACACCTTC. Amino acid sequence: CASSSGSSNYGYTF.

The chain joins TRBV9 to TRBJ2-2, with a tentative D call TRBD2 (5 bases). Germline V lookup: CDR1 SGDLS, CDR2 YYNGEE. The CDR3 consists of 16 residues. Between the trimmed V and J ends, which lost 3 bases and 2 bases, there was a span of 14 bases. The CDR3 DNA sequence: TGTGCCAGCAGCGGTGGTCTAGCCGTAAACACCGGGGAGCTGTTTTTT. It translates to CASSGGLAVNTGELFF.

The chain links TRBV5-5 to TRBJ2-3; 7 nucleotides match TRBD1. The V gene end was trimmed by 4 bases and the J gene end by 1 base; junction bases not matched to a gene: 3. Germline V lookup: CDR1 SGHKS, CDR2 YYEKEE (reference sequence). The CDR3 spans 14 residues. The CDR3 DNA reads TGTGCCAGCAGCCTTGACAGGGGCACAGATACGCAGTATTTT. This translates into CASSLDRGTDTQYF.

The chain employs TRBV19 and TRBJ1-2; TRBD1 aligns across 8 bases. The CDR3 has 16 amino acids. V lost 7 bases, J lost 1 base, and 11 bases stayed unmatched. Germline CDR1 reads LNHDA; CDR2 reads SQIVND (reference sequence). CDR3 bases: TGTGCCAGTACCCCGACAGGGGTTACCCTTAACTATGGCTACACCTTC. It specifies CASTPTGVTLNYGYTF. Full variable domain (outside the CDR3, taken from reference TRBV19 and TRBJ1-2): DGGITQSPKYLFRKEGQNVTLSCEQNLNHDAMYWYRQDPGQGLRLIYYSQIVNDFQKGDIAEGYSVSREKKESFPLTVTSAQKNPTAFYLCASTPTGVTLNYGYTFGSGTRLTVV.

V and J are TRBV4-1 and TRBJ2-1; possibly TRBD2 for D (6 bases). V was cut by 4 bases and J by 3 bases, with 16 bases left in between. The CDR3 covers 16 residues. Per germline, CDR1 MGHRA and CDR2 YSYEKL. In nucleotides, the CDR3 is TGCGCCAGCAGCCTCGACCAGGAGGGTAGCTACAATGAGCAGTTCTTC. This gives the protein CASSLDQEGSYNEQFF.

The sample holds one count of this clone. The rearrangement joins TRBV4-1 to TRBJ2-1; D might be TRBD1 (5 bases). Germline-derived CDR1 and CDR2 are MGHRA and YSYEKL. Between the trimmed V and J ends, which lost 0 bases and 9 bases, there was a span of 15 bases. The CDR3 runs to 15 residues. The DNA of the CDR3 is TGCGCCAGCAGCCAAGAGGGGTTAGGTAGGGGTGAGCAGTTCTTC. Amino acids: CASSQEGLGRGEQFF.